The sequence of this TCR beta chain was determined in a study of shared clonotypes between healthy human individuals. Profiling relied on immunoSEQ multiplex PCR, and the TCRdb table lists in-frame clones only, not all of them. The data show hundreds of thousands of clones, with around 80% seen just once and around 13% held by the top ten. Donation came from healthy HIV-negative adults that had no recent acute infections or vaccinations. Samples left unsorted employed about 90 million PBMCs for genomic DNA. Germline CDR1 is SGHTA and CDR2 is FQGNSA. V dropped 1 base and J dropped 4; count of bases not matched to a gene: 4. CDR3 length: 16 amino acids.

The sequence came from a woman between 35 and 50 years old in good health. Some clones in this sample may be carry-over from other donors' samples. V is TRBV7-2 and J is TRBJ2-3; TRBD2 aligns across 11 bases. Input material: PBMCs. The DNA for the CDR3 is TGTGCCAGCAGCTTAGAGGCTAGCGGGAGGTCAGATACGCAGTATTTT. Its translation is CASSLEASGRSDTQYF.